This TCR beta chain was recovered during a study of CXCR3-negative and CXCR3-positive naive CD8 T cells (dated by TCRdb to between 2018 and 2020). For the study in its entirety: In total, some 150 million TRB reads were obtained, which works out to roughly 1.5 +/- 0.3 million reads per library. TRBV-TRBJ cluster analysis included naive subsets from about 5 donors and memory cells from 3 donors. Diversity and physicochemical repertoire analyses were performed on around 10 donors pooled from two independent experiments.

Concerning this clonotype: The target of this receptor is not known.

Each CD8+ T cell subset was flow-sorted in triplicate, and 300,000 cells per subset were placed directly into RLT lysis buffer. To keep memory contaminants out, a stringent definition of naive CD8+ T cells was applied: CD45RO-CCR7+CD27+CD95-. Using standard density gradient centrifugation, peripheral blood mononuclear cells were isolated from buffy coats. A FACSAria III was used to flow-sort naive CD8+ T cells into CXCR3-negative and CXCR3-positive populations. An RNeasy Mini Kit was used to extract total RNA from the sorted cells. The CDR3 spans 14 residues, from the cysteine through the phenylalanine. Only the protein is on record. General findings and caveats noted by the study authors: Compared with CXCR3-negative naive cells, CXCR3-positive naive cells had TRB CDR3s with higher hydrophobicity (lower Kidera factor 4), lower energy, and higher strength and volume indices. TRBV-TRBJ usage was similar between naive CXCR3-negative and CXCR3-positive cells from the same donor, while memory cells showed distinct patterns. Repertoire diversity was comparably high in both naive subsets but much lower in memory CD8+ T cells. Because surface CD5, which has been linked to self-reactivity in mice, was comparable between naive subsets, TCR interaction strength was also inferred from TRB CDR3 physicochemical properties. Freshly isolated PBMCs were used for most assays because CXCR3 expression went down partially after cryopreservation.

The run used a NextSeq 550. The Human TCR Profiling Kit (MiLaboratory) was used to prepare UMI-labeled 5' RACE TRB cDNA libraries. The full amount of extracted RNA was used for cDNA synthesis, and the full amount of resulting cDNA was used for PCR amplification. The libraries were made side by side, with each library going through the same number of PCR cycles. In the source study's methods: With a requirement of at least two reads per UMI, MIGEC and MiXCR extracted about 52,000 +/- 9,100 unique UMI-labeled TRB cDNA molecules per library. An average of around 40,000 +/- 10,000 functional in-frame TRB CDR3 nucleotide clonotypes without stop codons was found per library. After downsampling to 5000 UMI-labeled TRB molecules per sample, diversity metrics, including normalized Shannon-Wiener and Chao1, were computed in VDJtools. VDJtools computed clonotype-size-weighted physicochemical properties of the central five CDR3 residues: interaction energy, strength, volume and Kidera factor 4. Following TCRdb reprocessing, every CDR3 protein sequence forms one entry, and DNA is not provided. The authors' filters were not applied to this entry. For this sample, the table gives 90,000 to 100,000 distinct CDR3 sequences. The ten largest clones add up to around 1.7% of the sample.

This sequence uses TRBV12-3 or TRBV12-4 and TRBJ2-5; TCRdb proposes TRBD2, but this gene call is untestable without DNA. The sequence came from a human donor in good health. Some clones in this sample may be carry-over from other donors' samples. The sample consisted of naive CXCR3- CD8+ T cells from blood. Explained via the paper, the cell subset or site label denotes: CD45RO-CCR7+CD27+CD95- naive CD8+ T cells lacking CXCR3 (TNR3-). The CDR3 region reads CASSIREVGETQYF.